The following is a T cell receptor beta chain sequence with its context. Antigen: not known. PCR involved 60 Vbeta and 13 Jbeta primers. Repertoires were generated with immunoSEQ multiplex PCR, while TCRdb's copy carries only in-frame clones and drops some. The profile shows approximately 130,000 clones, 81% of them singletons. The data were taken from a study of cytomegalovirus exposure and HLA in healthy donors. The overall study: Clustering assigned approximately 79% of the roughly 370 genotyped donors to the Caucasian-associated ancestry cluster.

Germline lookup yields CDR1 MNHEY and CDR2 SMNVEV (reference sequence). This CDR3 has 14 amino acids. Findings and caveats of the study: Cytomegalovirus-associated status was assigned to 150 or so TCR beta chains. A missense DCLRE1C variant was associated with V- and J-gene trimming of TCR beta chains in a later analysis, and an independent cohort replicated the association.

The source is a man aged 18 to 29 in good health and CMV-seronegative. Source material: PBMCs. The chain carries TRBV27 and TRBJ2-2, with 11 positions matching TRBD1. The CDR3, as DNA: TGTGCGGCGGGGACAGGGGGAGTAACCGGGGAGCTGTTTTTT. It yields the protein CAAGTGGVTGELFF.